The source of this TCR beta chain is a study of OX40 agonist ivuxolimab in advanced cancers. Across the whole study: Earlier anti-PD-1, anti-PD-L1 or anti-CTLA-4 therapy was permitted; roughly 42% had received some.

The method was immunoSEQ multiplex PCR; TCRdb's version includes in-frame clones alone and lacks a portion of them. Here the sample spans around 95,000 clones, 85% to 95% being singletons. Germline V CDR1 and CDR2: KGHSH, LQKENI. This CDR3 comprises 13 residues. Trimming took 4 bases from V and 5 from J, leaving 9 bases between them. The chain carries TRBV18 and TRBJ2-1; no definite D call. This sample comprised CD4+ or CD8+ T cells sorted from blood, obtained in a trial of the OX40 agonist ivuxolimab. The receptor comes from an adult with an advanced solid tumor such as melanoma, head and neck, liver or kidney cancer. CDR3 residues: CASSLAGDNEQFF. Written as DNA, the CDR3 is TGTGCCAGCTCACTTGCAGGAGACAATGAGCAGTTCTTC.